The following is a T cell receptor (beta chain) sequence with its context. This record belongs to a study of blood T cell repertoires in COVID-19. Whole-study context: Specimens from acute and convalescent COVID-19 originated in the United States, Italy and Spain. In each case, the material was cDNA or gDNA derived from T cells, B-cell-depleted T cells, or PBMCs.

This CDR3 is built from 13 residues. V shed 5 bases and J shed 3 bases, with 11 bases lying between them. From germline, CDR1 is MNHEY and CDR2 SVGEGT. Original data processing: Reference gene primer amplification in the assay estimated nucleated cell counts. Only in-frame clones appear in the TCRdb table, and some are missing; sequencing was by immunoSEQ multiplex PCR. From that table come the V and J calls and clone size; the DNA was used to work out D and trimming. The sample gives roughly 150,000 clones, approximately 78% of which show up once; about a tenth is in the top ten. The rearrangement uses TRBV6-2 or TRBV6-3 and TRBJ2-7, with D possibly matching TRBD1 (6 bases). This receptor was obtained from a human donor in a cohort sampled during active COVID-19. The sequencing sample was made of peripheral blood. CDR3 coding DNA: TGTGCCAGCAGTAGGGGGTTCGGCTACGAGCAGTACTTC. This encodes CASSRGFGYEQYF.